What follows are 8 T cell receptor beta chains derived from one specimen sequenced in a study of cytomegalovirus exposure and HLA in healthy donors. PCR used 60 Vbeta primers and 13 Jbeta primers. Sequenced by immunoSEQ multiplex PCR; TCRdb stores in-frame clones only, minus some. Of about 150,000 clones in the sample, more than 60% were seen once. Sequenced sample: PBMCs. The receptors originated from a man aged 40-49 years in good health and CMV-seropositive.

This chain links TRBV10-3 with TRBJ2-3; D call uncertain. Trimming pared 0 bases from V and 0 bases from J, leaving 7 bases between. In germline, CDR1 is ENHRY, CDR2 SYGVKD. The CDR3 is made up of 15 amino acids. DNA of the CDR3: TGTGCCATCAGTGAGTCTTCCTTGAGCACAGATACGCAGTATTTT. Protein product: CAISESSLSTDTQYF.

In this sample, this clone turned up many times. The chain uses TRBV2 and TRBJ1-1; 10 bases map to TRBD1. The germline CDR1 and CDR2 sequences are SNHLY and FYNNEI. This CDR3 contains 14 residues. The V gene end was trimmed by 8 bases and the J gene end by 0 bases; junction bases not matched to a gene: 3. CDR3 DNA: TGTGCCAGCCGGGACAGGGGTTTGAACACTGAAGCTTTCTTT. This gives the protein CASRDRGLNTEAFF.

CDR3: CASSLVQGDGELFF. CDR3 DNA sequence: TGTGCCAGCAGCTTAGTACAGGGAGACGGGGAGCTGTTTTTT. V gene TRBV7-2 combines with J gene TRBJ2-2; TRBD1 might be the D (6 bases). The V end lost 1 base, the J end lost 7 bases, and 10 bases lay between the germline ends. Germline V lookup: CDR1 SGHTA, CDR2 FQGNSA. The CDR3 loop spans 14 amino acids.

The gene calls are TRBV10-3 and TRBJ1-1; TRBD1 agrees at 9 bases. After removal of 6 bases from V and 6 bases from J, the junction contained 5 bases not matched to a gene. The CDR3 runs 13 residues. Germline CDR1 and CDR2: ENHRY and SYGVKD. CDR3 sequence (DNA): TGTGCCATCAGCGGGACAGGGTACCCTGAAGCTTTCTTT. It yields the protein CAISGTGYPEAFF.

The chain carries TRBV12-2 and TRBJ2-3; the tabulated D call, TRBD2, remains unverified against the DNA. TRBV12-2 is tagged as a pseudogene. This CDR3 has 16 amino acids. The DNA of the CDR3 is TGTGCAAGTCGCTCGGCGGACTGTAAGAACACAGATACGCAGTATTTT. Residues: CASRSADCKNTDTQYF.

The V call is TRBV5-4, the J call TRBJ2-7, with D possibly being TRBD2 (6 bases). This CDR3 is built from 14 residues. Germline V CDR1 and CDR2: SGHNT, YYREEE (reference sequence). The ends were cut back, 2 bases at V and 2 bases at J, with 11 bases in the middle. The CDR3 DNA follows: TGTGCCAGCAGCTTAGCGGGTCGGGCCTACGAGCAGTACTTC. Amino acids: CASSLAGRAYEQYF.

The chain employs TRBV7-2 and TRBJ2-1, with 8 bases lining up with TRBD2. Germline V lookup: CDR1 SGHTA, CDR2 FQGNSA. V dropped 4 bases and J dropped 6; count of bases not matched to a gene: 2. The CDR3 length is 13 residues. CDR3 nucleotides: TGTGCCAGCAGCTCGAGCGGGAGCAATGAGCAGTTCTTC. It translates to CASSSSGSNEQFF.

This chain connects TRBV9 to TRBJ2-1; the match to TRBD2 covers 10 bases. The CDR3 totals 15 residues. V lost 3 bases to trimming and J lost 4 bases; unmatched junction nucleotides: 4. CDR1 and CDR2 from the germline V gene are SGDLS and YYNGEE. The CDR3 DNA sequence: TGTGCCAGCAGCGCGAGCGGGAGGGAGTACAATGAGCAGTTCTTC. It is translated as CASSASGREYNEQFF.